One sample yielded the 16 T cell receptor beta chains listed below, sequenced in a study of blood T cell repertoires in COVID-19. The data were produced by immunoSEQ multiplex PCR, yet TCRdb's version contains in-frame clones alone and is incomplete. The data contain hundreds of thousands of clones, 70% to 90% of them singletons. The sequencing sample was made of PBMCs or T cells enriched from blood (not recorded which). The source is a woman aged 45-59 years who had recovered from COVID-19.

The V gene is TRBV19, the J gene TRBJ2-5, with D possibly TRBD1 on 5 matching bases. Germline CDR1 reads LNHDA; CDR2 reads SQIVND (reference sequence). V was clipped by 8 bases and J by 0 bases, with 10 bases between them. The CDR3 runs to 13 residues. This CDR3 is CASEDRNQETQYF. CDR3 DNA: TGTGCCAGTGAAGACAGAAACCAAGAGACCCAGTACTTC.

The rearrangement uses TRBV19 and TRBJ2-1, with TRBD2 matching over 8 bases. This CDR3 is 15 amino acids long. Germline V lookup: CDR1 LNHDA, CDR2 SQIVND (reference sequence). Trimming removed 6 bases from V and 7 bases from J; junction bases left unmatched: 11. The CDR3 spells CASSTGTRVGNEQFF. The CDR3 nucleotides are TGTGCCAGTAGCACCGGGACTAGGGTTGGTAATGAGCAGTTCTTC.

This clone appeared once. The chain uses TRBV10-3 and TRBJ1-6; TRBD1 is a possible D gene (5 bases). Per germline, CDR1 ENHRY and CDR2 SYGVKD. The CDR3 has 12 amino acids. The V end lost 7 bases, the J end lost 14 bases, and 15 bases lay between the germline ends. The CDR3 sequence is CAIMNGTGSLHF. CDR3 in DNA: TGTGCCATCATGAATGGAACAGGATCCCTCCACTTT.

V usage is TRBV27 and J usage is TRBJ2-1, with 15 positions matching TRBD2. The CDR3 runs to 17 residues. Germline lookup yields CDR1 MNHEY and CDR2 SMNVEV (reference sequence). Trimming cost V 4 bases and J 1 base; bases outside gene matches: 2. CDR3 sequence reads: CASSWGLAGGSYNEQFF. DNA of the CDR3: TGTGCCAGCAGTTGGGGACTAGCGGGAGGTTCCTACAATGAGCAGTTCTTC.

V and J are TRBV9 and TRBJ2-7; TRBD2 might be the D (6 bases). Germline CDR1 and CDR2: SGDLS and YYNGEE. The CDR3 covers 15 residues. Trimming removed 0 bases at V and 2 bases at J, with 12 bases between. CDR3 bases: TGTGCCAGCAGCGTAGAATCGGGGGAGACCTACGAGCAGTACTTC. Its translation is CASSVESGETYEQYF.

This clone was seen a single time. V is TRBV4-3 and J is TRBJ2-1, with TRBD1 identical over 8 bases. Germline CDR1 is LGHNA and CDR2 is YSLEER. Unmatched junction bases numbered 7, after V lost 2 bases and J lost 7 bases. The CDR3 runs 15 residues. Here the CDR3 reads CASSQRTGLGNEQFF. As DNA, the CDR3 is TGCGCCAGCAGCCAAAGGACAGGGTTGGGAAATGAGCAGTTCTTC.

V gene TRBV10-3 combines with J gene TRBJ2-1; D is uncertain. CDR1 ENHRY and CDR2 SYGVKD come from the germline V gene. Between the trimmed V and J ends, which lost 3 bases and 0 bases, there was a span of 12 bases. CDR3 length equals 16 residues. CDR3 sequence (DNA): TGTGCCATCAGTGACCCCTCACAGAGCTCCTACAATGAGCAGTTCTTC. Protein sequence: CAISDPSQSSYNEQFF.

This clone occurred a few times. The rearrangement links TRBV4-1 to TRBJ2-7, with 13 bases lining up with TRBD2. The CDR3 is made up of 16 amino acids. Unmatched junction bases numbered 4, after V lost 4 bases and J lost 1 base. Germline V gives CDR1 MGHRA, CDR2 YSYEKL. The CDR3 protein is CASSPGLAGDSYEQYF. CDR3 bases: TGCGCCAGCAGCCCAGGACTAGCGGGAGATTCCTACGAGCAGTACTTC.

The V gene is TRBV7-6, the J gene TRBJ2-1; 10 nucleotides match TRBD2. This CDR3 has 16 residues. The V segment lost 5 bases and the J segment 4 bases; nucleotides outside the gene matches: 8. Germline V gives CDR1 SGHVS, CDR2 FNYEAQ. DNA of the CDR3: TGTGCCAGCAGCGTGCGGTGGACTAGCGGATACAATGAGCAGTTCTTC. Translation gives CASSVRWTSGYNEQFF.

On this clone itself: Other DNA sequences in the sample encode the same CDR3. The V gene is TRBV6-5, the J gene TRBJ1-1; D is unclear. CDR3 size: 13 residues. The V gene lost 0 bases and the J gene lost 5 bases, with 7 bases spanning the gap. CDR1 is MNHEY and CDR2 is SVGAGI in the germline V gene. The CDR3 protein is CASSYSEVTEAFF. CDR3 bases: TGTGCCAGCAGTTACTCGGAGGTGACTGAAGCTTTCTTT.

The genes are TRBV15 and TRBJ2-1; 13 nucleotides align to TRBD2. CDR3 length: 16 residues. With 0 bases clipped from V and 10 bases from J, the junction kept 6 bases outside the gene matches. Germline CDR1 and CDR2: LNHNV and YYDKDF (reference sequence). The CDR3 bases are TGTGCCACCAGCAGAGAGGGACTAGCGGGACTTTCGGAGCAGTTCTTC. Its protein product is CATSREGLAGLSEQFF.

The CDR3 bases are TGTGCCAGCTCACCACTCCCGGGGAATGAGCAGTTCTTC. Amino acids: CASSPLPGNEQFF. The rearrangement links TRBV18 to TRBJ2-1; a possible D gene is TRBD2 (5 bases). The CDR3 covers 13 residues. In germline, CDR1 is KGHSH, CDR2 LQKENI. The V end lost 1 base, the J end lost 7 bases, and 8 bases lay between the germline ends.

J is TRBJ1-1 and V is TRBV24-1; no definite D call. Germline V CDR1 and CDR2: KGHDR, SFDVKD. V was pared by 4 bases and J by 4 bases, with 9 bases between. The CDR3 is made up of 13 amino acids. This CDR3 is CATSDTRGTEAFF. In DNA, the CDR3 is TGTGCCACCAGTGACACACGGGGCACTGAAGCTTTCTTT.

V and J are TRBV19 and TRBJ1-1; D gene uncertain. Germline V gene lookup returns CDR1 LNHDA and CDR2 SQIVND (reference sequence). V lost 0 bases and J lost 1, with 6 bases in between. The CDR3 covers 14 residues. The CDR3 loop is CASSIDGPNTEAFF. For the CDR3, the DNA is TGTGCCAGTAGTATAGATGGCCCGAACACTGAAGCTTTCTTT. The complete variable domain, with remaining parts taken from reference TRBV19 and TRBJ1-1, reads DGGITQSPKYLFRKEGQNVTLSCEQNLNHDAMYWYRQDPGQGLRLIYYSQIVNDFQKGDIAEGYSVSREKKESFPLTVTSAQKNPTAFYLCASSIDGPNTEAFFGQGTRLTVV.

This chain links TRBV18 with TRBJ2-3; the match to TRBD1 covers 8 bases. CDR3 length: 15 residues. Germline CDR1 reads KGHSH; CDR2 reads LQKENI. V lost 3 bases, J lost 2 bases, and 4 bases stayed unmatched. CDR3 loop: CASSPGQGNTDTQYF. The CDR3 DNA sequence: TGTGCCAGCTCACCCGGACAGGGTAACACAGATACGCAGTATTTT.

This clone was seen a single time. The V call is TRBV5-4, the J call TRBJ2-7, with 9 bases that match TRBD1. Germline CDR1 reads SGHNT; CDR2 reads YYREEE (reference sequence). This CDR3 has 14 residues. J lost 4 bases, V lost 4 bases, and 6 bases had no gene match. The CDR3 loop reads CASSPGTGQYEQYF. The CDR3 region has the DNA TGTGCCAGCAGCCCCGGGACAGGGCAGTACGAGCAGTACTTC. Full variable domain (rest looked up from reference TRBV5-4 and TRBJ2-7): ETGVTQSPTHLIKTRGQQVTLRCSSQSGHNTVSWYQQALGQGPQFIFQYYREEENGRGNFPPRFSGLQFPNYSSELNVNALELDDSALYLCASSPGTGQYEQYFGPGTRLTVT.